Below, one T cell receptor (beta chain) is given with its context. Its antigen is currently unknown. Trimming stripped 1 base from V and 2 bases from J, with 12 bases between. The CDR3 loop spans 16 amino acids. In germline, CDR1 is SGHTA, CDR2 FQGNSA. The repertoire was sequenced with immunoSEQ multiplex PCR; TCRdb's copy has only in-frame clones and lacks some. The sample consists of roughly 330,000 clones, around 87% of them appearing once. The data derive from a study of cytomegalovirus exposure and HLA in healthy donors. Study outcomes and limitations: TCR sequences were mostly rare, though some public TCRs occurred in many donors.

Input material: PBMCs. This sequence was found in a woman aged 25 to 45 in good health and CMV-seropositive. The chain combines TRBV7-2 with TRBJ1-5, with a tentative D call TRBD1 (6 bases). The CDR3 nucleotides are TGTGCCAGCAGCTTAGTTGGGGGCGGGGGCAATCAGCCCCAGCATTTT. Translated, it gives CASSLVGGGGNQPQHF.